This T cell receptor (beta chain) was obtained from a study of T cells after yellow fever vaccination. Study information: It was SMART-Seq v4 Ultra Low Input that prepared the fractions with low cell numbers.

TCRdb re-derived calls from the 5' RACE reads in MiXCR, one entry per CDR3 protein. The sample holds 340,000 or so distinct CDR3 sequences, 12% seen once. V lost 2 bases, J lost 2 bases, and 12 bases lay in between. Germline-derived CDR1 and CDR2 are MNHEY and SVGEGT. The CDR3 covers 15 residues. The source material was CD4+ T cells sorted from PBMCs, sampled 15 days after the yellow fever booster vaccination. The chain carries TRBV6-2 or TRBV6-3 and TRBJ1-2; D unclear. The sequence was obtained from a man aged 18 to 29 who received the YFV17D yellow fever vaccine. CDR3 in amino acids: CASSYATLTNYGYTF. The CDR3 nucleotides are TGTGCCAGCAGTTACGCCACCTTAACAAACTATGGCTACACCTTC.